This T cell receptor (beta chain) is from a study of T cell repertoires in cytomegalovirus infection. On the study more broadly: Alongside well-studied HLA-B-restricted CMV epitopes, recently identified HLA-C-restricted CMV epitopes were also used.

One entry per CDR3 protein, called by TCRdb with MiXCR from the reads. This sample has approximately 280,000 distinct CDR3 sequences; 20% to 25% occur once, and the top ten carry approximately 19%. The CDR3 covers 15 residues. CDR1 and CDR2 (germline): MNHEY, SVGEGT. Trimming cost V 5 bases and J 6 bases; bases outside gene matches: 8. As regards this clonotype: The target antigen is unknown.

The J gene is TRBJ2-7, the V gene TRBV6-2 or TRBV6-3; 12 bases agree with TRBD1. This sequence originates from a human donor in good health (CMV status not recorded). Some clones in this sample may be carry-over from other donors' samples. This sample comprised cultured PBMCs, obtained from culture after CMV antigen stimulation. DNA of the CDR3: TGTGCCAGCAGTCCCTCCGGGACAGGGGGCTTCGAGCAGTACTTC. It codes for CASSPSGTGGFEQYF.